This TCR beta chain was profiled in a study of shared clonotypes between healthy human individuals. This CDR3 is 13 amino acids long. V was pared by 4 bases and J by 6 bases, with 10 bases between. Germline assignment: CDR1 SGHDN and CDR2 FVKESK. All donors qualified as healthy HIV-negative adults and had experienced no recent acute infections or vaccinations. Each donor was a Caucasian adult residing in Nashville, Tennessee. Researchers ran the assay at a deep level. Some clones are missing from TCRdb's copy, which holds only in-frame ones; the method was immunoSEQ multiplex PCR. The repertoire holds fewer than 600,000 clones, with just over 75% as singletons.

The sequencing sample was made of PBMCs. The genes are TRBV14 and TRBJ2-1; D perhaps matches TRBD2 (6 bases). The receptor was isolated from a woman aged 40 to 50 in good health. Some clones in this sample may be carry-over from other donors' samples. CDR3 region: CASSPWGGNEQFF. The CDR3 DNA follows: TGTGCCAGCAGCCCTTGGGGAGGCAATGAGCAGTTCTTC.